Shown below are 26 T cell receptor beta chains from a single sample sequenced in a study of cytomegalovirus exposure and HLA in healthy donors. With 60 Vbeta and 13 Jbeta primers, the PCR was carried out. Method: immunoSEQ multiplex PCR; TCRdb's copy keeps in-frame clones and lacks some. Of fewer than 200,000 clones listed, around 77% are singletons. Sequenced: PBMCs. These receptor sequences come from a man in his sixties in good health and CMV-seronegative.

The V and J genes are TRBV18 and TRBJ2-5; a weak D match, TRBD1 (6 bases). V shed 1 base and J shed 3 bases, with 9 bases lying between them. CDR3 size: 14 residues. Germline lookup yields CDR1 KGHSH and CDR2 LQKENI. CDR3 nucleotide sequence: TGTGCCAGCTCACCACTCGCAGGGGAAGAGACCCAGTACTTC. This codes for CASSPLAGEETQYF.

This clone was observed a few times. The rearrangement links TRBV4-2 to TRBJ2-7; D unresolved. This CDR3 region has 12 residues. Trimming removed 0 bases at V and 3 bases at J, with 3 bases between. The V gene's germline CDR1 is LGHNA and CDR2 YNFKEQ. The CDR3 DNA reads TGTGCCAGCAGCCAAGATCTCTACGAGCAGTACTTC. This translates into CASSQDLYEQYF.

CDR3 residues: CASSWGRGNTGELFF. The CDR3 DNA reads as TGTGCCAGCAGCTGGGGCAGGGGCAACACCGGGGAGCTGTTTTTT. The V and J genes are TRBV7-8 and TRBJ2-2, with D possibly matching TRBD1 (6 bases). V was shortened by 4 bases and J by 2 bases, with 11 bases between the two germline ends. CDR1 and CDR2 from the germline V gene are SGHVS and FQNEAQ. This CDR3 is 15 amino acids long.

CDR3 loop: CASAEEAGGTYTQYF. CDR3 DNA: TGTGCCAGCGCCGAGGAAGCGGGAGGTACTTATACGCAGTATTTT. V is TRBV4-2 and J is TRBJ2-3; 9 nucleotides match TRBD2. The CDR3 runs 15 residues. V dropped 8 bases and J dropped 7; count of bases not matched to a gene: 13. The V gene's germline CDR1 is LGHNA and CDR2 YNFKEQ.

J is TRBJ1-6 and V is TRBV5-1, with 7 bases fitting TRBD1. V trimming: 4 bases; J trimming: 10 bases; junction bases outside the gene matches: 8. The germline gives CDR1 SGHRS, CDR2 YFSETQ. This CDR3 comprises 14 residues. CDR3 nucleotides: TGCGCCAGCAGCCAAGACAGGGTAGGATCACCCCTCCACTTT. Its protein product is CASSQDRVGSPLHF.

CDR3 coding DNA: TGCGCCAGCAGCCCCGGGCAGGGCCACACCGGGGAGCTGTTTTTT. This encodes CASSPGQGHTGELFF. The rearrangement joins TRBV5-1 to TRBJ2-2; tentatively, D is TRBD1 (5 bases). The CDR3 contains 15 residues. Trimming left V 4 bases short and J 3 bases short, with 13 bases between. Germline V gene sequence: CDR1 SGHRS, CDR2 YFSETQ.

The chain is built from TRBV6-5 and TRBJ2-1, with 13 positions matching TRBD2. Germline V lookup: CDR1 MNHEY, CDR2 SVGAGI. This CDR3 has 16 amino acids. J was trimmed by 6 bases and V by 0 bases; bases with no gene match: 2. CDR3 sequence: CASSYSWTSGSNEQFF. CDR3 nucleotide sequence: TGTGCCAGCAGTTACTCGTGGACTAGCGGGAGCAATGAGCAGTTCTTC.

In DNA, the CDR3 is TGTGCCAGCAGGTACACCCCTAGCACAGATACGCAGTATTTT. Its translation is CASRYTPSTDTQYF. The V gene is TRBV5-6, the J gene TRBJ2-3, with unresolved D. The V gene's germline CDR1 is SGHDT and CDR2 YYEEEE. The V and J ends lost 5 bases and 0 bases respectively, with 10 bases between them. The CDR3 runs 14 residues. The full variable domain, completed using reference TRBV5-6 and TRBJ2-3, is DAGVTQSPTHLIKTRGQQVTLRCSPKSGHDTVSWYQQALGQGPQFIFQYYEEEERQRGNFPDRFSGHQFPNYSSELNVNALLLGDSALYLCASRYTPSTDTQYFGPGTRLTVL.

This chain links TRBV15 with TRBJ2-1; D might be TRBD2 (7 bases). Germline lookup yields CDR1 LNHNV and CDR2 YYDKDF (reference sequence). Deletions cut 5 bases from V and 8 bases from J, with 25 bases between. The CDR3 extends over 17 amino acids. The CDR3, as DNA: TGTGCCACCAGCGGAGGGGGAGGGCAGGGGACTTTGCATGAGCAGTTCTTC. Its translation: CATSGGGGQGTLHEQFF.

This rearrangement joins TRBV20-1 to TRBJ2-1; weak D call: TRBD1 (5 bases). CDR1 is DFQATT, CDR2 SNEGSKA, per germline (reference sequence). The CDR3 is made up of 11 amino acids. Deletions cut 6 bases from V and 7 bases from J, with 10 bases between. CDR3 bases: TGCAGTGCGGACAAGATGAATGAGCAGTTCTTC. It encodes CSADKMNEQFF.

CDR3 nucleotides: TGTGCCAGCAGTTTACTAGCGGTGAACACCGGGGAGCTGTTTTTT. This encodes CASSLLAVNTGELFF. This rearrangement joins TRBV6-5 to TRBJ2-2; TRBD2 aligns across 8 bases. The V and J ends lost 4 bases and 1 base, in that order; junction bases with no gene match: 2. The CDR3 is 15 residues long. CDR1 is MNHEY and CDR2 is SVGAGI in the germline V gene.

The CDR3 sequence: CASSSSGAGNTIYF. The CDR3 DNA is TGTGCCAGCAGCTCGTCGGGGGCTGGAAACACCATATATTTT. J is TRBJ1-3 and V is TRBV7-3; TRBD1 might be the D (5 bases). Germline CDR1 is SGHTA and CDR2 is FQGTGA. CDR3 size: 14 residues. Trimming pared 4 bases from V and 2 bases from J, leaving 9 bases between. The full variable domain, completed using reference TRBV7-3 and TRBJ1-3, is GAGVSQTPSNKVTEKGKYVELRCDPISGHTALYWYRQSLGQGPEFLIYFQGTGAADDSGLPNDRFFAVRPEGSVSTLKIQRTERGDSAVYLCASSSSGAGNTIYFGEGSWLTVV.

In this sample, this clone turned up once. The chain uses TRBV5-5 and TRBJ2-1; maybe TRBD2 (6 bases). Trimming pared 5 bases from V and 5 bases from J, leaving 17 bases between. This CDR3 comprises 15 residues. Germline V gene lookup returns CDR1 SGHKS and CDR2 YYEKEE (reference sequence). The CDR3 DNA reads TGTGCCAGCAGTTGGGGACCGGAGGGGCACAATGAGCAGTTCTTC. Translating gives CASSWGPEGHNEQFF.

This clone has only one observation. The chain employs TRBV7-3 and TRBJ2-2; 15 bases align to TRBD2. V shed 6 bases and J 6 bases; nucleotides not matched to a gene: 2. Germline assignment: CDR1 SGHTA and CDR2 FQGTGA. The CDR3 is 15 residues long. In nucleotides, the CDR3 is TGTGCCAGCAGTCGGACTAGCGGGGGGGCCGGGGAGCTGTTTTTT. This codes for CASSRTSGGAGELFF.

The V gene is TRBV9, the J gene TRBJ2-5; TRBD1 agrees at 8 bases. With V trimmed by 3 bases and J by 4 bases, 5 bases remained unmatched. Germline V gene data show CDR1 as SGDLS and CDR2 as YYNGEE. The CDR3 consists of 14 residues. CDR3 in amino acids: CASSGQGRRETQYF. CDR3 sequence (DNA): TGTGCCAGCAGCGGACAGGGGCGTCGAGAGACCCAGTACTTC.

The chain links TRBV7-2 to TRBJ2-1; 8 nucleotides match TRBD2. Per germline, CDR1 SGHTA and CDR2 FQGNSA. This CDR3 spans 15 amino acids. After removal of 1 base from V and 5 bases from J, the junction contained 4 bases not matched to a gene. Written as DNA, the CDR3 is TGTGCCAGCAGCTTAGTTGCGGGAGGTAACAATGAGCAGTTCTTC. This codes for CASSLVAGGNNEQFF.

This clone was picked up a small number of times. The rearrangement uses TRBV4-2 and TRBJ2-2, with 11 bases identical to TRBD2. The germline CDR1 and CDR2 sequences are LGHNA and YNFKEQ. With V trimmed by 2 bases and J by 3 bases, 8 bases remained unmatched. The CDR3 loop spans 18 amino acids. The CDR3 reads CASSQFSSGLADTGELFF. The CDR3 region has the DNA TGTGCCAGCAGCCAATTTTCTTCGGGACTAGCGGACACCGGGGAGCTGTTTTTT.

In this sample, this clone turned up a few times. The rearrangement uses TRBV5-4 and TRBJ1-4; a possible D gene is TRBD1 (6 bases). V shed 7 bases and J shed 4 bases, with 14 bases lying between them. The germline V gene encodes CDR1 SGHNT and CDR2 YYREEE (reference sequence). The CDR3 sequence is 14 residues long. The CDR3 bases are TGTGCCAGCGGTAGGGGGATCGATAATGAAAAACTGTTTTTT. This translates into CASGRGIDNEKLFF.

This sequence joins TRBV5-1 and TRBJ1-1, with 7 bases lining up with TRBD1. This CDR3 contains 14 residues. V dropped 0 bases and J dropped 7; count of bases not matched to a gene: 6. Germline CDR1 is SGHRS and CDR2 is YFSETQ. CDR3: CASSLAVGQREAFF. The CDR3 DNA follows: TGCGCCAGCAGCTTGGCCGTGGGACAGCGTGAAGCTTTCTTT.

This clone showed up just once. The gene calls are TRBV10-3 and TRBJ1-1, with 7 nucleotides matching TRBD1. Unmatched junction bases numbered 6, after V lost 4 bases and J lost 1 base. CDR1 is ENHRY, CDR2 SYGVKD, per germline. CDR3 length equals 15 residues. Here the CDR3 reads CAISGIGQANTEAFF. The CDR3 coding sequence is TGTGCCATCAGTGGTATCGGACAGGCGAACACTGAAGCTTTCTTT.

This clone showed up just a few times. The chain links TRBV7-3 to TRBJ2-2; D possibly corresponds to TRBD1 (6 bases). Per the germline V gene, CDR1 is SGHTA and CDR2 is FQGTGA. V was trimmed by 2 bases and J by 5 bases, leaving 6 bases between them. The CDR3 runs 13 residues. CDR3 bases: TGTGCCAGCAGCTTAGGACAGACCGGGGAGCTGTTTTTT. It translates to CASSLGQTGELFF.

The rearrangement uses TRBV7-2 and TRBJ2-1; possible D gene TRBD2, 6 bases. V gave up 1 base and J gave up 3 bases, with 10 bases separating them. The V gene's germline CDR1 is SGHTA and CDR2 FQGNSA. CDR3 size: 15 residues. The chain's CDR3 is CASSLGSGYYNEQFF. CDR3 nucleotide sequence: TGTGCCAGCAGCTTAGGTAGCGGATACTACAATGAGCAGTTCTTC. The full variable domain, rest sourced from reference TRBV7-2 and TRBJ2-1, is GAGVSQSPSNKVTEKGKDVELRCDPISGHTALYWYRQSLGQGLEFLIYFQGNSAPDKSGLPSDRFSAERTGGSVSTLTIQRTQQEDSAVYLCASSLGSGYYNEQFFGPGTRLTVL.

V gene TRBV15 combines with J gene TRBJ2-1, with 10 nucleotides matching TRBD2. Germline V gene sequence: CDR1 LNHNV, CDR2 YYDKDF (reference sequence). The CDR3 runs 15 residues. Trimming took 5 bases from V and 5 from J; bases not matched to a gene: 6. The CDR3 is CATSGPSGGNNEQFF. CDR3 bases: TGTGCCACCAGCGGTCCTAGCGGGGGAAACAATGAGCAGTTCTTC. Full variable domain (remainder filled in from reference TRBV15 and TRBJ2-1): DAMVIQNPRYQVTQFGKPVTLSCSQTLNHNVMYWYQQKSSQAPKLLFHYYDKDFNNEADTPDNFQSRRPNTSFCFLDIRSPGLGDTAMYLCATSGPSGGNNEQFFGPGTRLTVL.

This clone has a handful of counts. The V gene is TRBV28, the J gene TRBJ1-5; 9 bases fit TRBD1. The CDR3 runs to 14 residues. CDR1 is MDHEN, CDR2 SYDVKM, per germline. J was trimmed by 4 bases and V by 6 bases; bases with no gene match: 4. The CDR3 nucleotides are TGTGCCAGCAGGGGGACAGGGTTGAATCAGCCCCAGCATTTT. It codes for CASRGTGLNQPQHF.

This rearrangement joins TRBV10-1 to TRBJ2-7; TRBD1 agrees at 7 bases. CDR3 length: 13 residues. Germline loops: CDR1 WNHNN, CDR2 SYGVQD (reference sequence). Unmatched junction bases numbered 7, after V lost 9 bases and J lost 2 bases. CDR3 protein: CASGPGQPYEQYF. CDR3 bases: TGCGCCAGTGGCCCGGGACAGCCCTACGAGCAGTACTTC.

J is TRBJ1-1 and V is TRBV5-5, with D unclear. The CDR3 runs 13 residues. Trimming shortened V by 1 base and J by 1 base, and 5 bases separated the two germline ends. From germline, CDR1 is SGHKS and CDR2 YYEKEE (reference sequence). This chain's CDR3 is CASSLSRNTEAFF. CDR3 DNA sequence: TGTGCCAGCAGCTTGAGTAGGAACACTGAAGCTTTCTTT. The full variable domain, rest sourced from reference TRBV5-5 and TRBJ1-1, is DAGVTQSPTHLIKTRGQQVTLRCSPISGHKSVSWYQQVLGQGPQFIFQYYEKEERGRGNFPDRFSARQFPNYSSELNVNALLLGDSALYLCASSLSRNTEAFFGQGTRLTVV.